This TCR beta chain was sequenced for a study of blood T cell repertoires in COVID-19. Study background: There were acute and convalescent COVID-19 samples, and they came from the United States, Italy and Spain. From T cells, B-cell-depleted T cells, or PBMCs came the material, which was cDNA or gDNA.

V was pared by 2 bases and J by 7 bases, with 5 bases of the junction left unmatched. Germline V gene sequence: CDR1 KGHSY, CDR2 FQNENV. This CDR3 region has 14 residues. This clone was recorded a few times. As originally analysed: From reference gene primer amplification, estimates of nucleated cell counts were derived. TCRdb's table, derived via immunoSEQ multiplex PCR, lists solely in-frame clones and lacks some. V and J calls and clone size are those listed in that table; D and trimming were worked out from the DNA. The table includes thousands of clones, 65% to 80% detected once. Sequenced: peripheral blood. This receptor was taken from a human donor in a cohort sampled during active COVID-19. The chain is built from TRBV16 and TRBJ1-2; 9 bases agree with TRBD1. CDR3 coding DNA: TGTGCCAGCAGCCAAGGGACAGGGTTAAGTGGCTACACCTTC. Its protein is CASSQGTGLSGYTF.